Below are 19 T cell receptor beta chains sequenced from a single sample in a study of CD8+CD57+ T cells in acquired aplastic anemia listed by TCRdb under 2018. These reads were obtained on an Illumina HiSeq 2000. Genomic DNA served as template for TCR beta VDJ combination and CDR3 sequence profiling. TCRdb's own reprocessing of the public reads used fastp at Q25 and MiXCR and kept productive beta chains. Every entry covers one CDR3 protein and lists the most common genes and DNA from its rows. This sample gives about 200,000 distinct CDR3 sequences in total; about half of them show up just once. Just under 20% of the sample belongs to the ten largest clones. Flow cytometry had shown CD8+CD57+ cell expansion in the patients selected for sequencing. Sequenced input: sorted CD4+, CD8+, or CD8+CD57+ T cells (not recorded which) from PBMCs. These receptors all stem from a human donor with aplastic anemia.

The rearrangement joins TRBV24-1 to TRBJ2-3; D gene unclear. The V gene lost 7 bases and the J gene lost 2 bases, with 6 bases spanning the gap. The V gene's germline CDR1 is KGHDR and CDR2 SFDVKD. The CDR3 covers 12 residues. In DNA, the CDR3 is TGTGCCACCAGAGGAAACACAGATACGCAGTATTTT. Its translation: CATRGNTDTQYF.

A word on this clonotype: A much larger clone differs from this one at a single base, so this may be a read error. CDR3 sequence (DNA): TGTGCCTGGAGTGTCAGGACTAAAGCTTTCTTT. Translating gives CAWSVRTKAFF. J is TRBJ1-1 and V is TRBV29-1; D uncertain. Germline CDR1 is SQVTM and CDR2 is ANQGSEA. The CDR3 consists of 11 residues.

The chain links TRBV2 to TRBJ2-7; the D call may be TRBD1 or TRBD2 (6 bases each). The ends were cut back, 6 bases at V and 6 bases at J, with 21 bases in the middle. The CDR3 spans 15 residues. Germline V gene sequence: CDR1 SNHLY, CDR2 FYNNEI. Here the CDR3 reads CASSPDGGRRGEQYF. The DNA of the CDR3 is TGTGCCAGCAGCCCAGATGGGGGGCGCCGGGGCGAGCAGTACTTC.

The CDR3 is CAIMDTDYGYTF. The CDR3 DNA sequence: TGTGCCATCATGGACACCGACTATGGCTACACCTTC. The chain has TRBV10-3 and TRBJ1-2, with a possible D match to TRBD1 (5 bases). This CDR3 is 12 amino acids long. Germline CDR1 ENHRY, CDR2 SYGVKD. V lost 7 bases to trimming and J lost 3 bases, with 9 bases between them.

The CDR3 coding sequence is TGTGCCAGCAGCTCGCCACCGCTTGCGGGGACTAAGTTCGGGGAGCTGTTTTTT. Translation gives CASSSPPLAGTKFGELFF. This chain links TRBV7-2 with TRBJ2-2, with 7 positions matching TRBD2. Germline V gives CDR1 SGHTA, CDR2 FQGNSA. The V gene end was trimmed by 4 bases and the J gene end by 7 bases; junction bases not matched to a gene: 18. This CDR3 is built from 18 residues.

For the CDR3, the DNA is TGTGCCAGCTCTCCCCCGACAGGGGGAAACACTGAAGCTTTCTTT. Translating gives CASSPPTGGNTEAFF. V and J are TRBV6-2 or TRBV6-3 and TRBJ1-1, with 9 positions matching TRBD1. Per germline, CDR1 MNHEY and CDR2 SVGEGT. The CDR3 spans 15 residues. V lost 8 bases to trimming and J lost 2 bases; unmatched junction nucleotides: 9.

This clonotype was seen a handful of times. The rearrangement links TRBV18 to TRBJ2-3, with D tentatively TRBD2 (6 bases). The CDR3 contains 15 residues. Trimming cost V 0 bases and J 6 bases, with 13 bases left between them. Germline V CDR1 and CDR2: KGHSH, LQKENI. The CDR3 nucleotides read TGTGCCAGCTCACCACCGATGGGACGGGGGGATACGCAGTATTTT. Its protein is CASSPPMGRGDTQYF.

This clonotype was picked up many times. The J gene is TRBJ2-5, the V gene TRBV15; 10 positions match TRBD1. The CDR3 is 16 amino acids. Losses at the gene ends were 4 bases for V and 4 bases for J; bases not matched to a gene: 9. Germline CDR1 reads LNHNV; CDR2 reads YYDKDF (reference sequence). CDR3 sequence: CATSKTRQGAGETQYF. The CDR3 bases are TGTGCCACCAGCAAAACCAGACAGGGGGCAGGAGAGACCCAGTACTTC.

The chain joins TRBV15 to TRBJ2-5, with a weak D call TRBD2 (6 bases). This CDR3 has 16 amino acids. The V end was cut by 4 bases, the J end by 5 bases, with 20 bases between. Germline V gene lookup returns CDR1 LNHNV and CDR2 YYDKDF (reference sequence). CDR3 protein: CATSTGRGLPLETQYF. The CDR3 DNA reads TGTGCCACCAGCACCGGGCGGGGACTGCCCTTGGAGACCCAGTACTTC.

The rearrangement uses TRBV14 and TRBJ2-5; TRBD2 is a possible D gene (7 bases). The CDR3 extends over 14 amino acids. The V gene lost 4 bases and the J gene lost 5 bases, with 14 bases spanning the gap. Germline CDR1 reads SGHDN; CDR2 reads FVKESK. The CDR3 DNA reads TGTGCCAGCAGCCGGCCTGCGGGGGCGGAGACCCAGTACTTC. Amino acids: CASSRPAGAETQYF.

Note on this clonotype: A much more abundant neighbour one base away suggests this may be a read error. This chain uses TRBV10-3 with TRBJ2-7; 10 positions match TRBD1. J gave up 6 bases and V 10 bases, and 9 bases lay outside the gene matches. The CDR3 consists of 13 residues. The germline V gene encodes CDR1 ENHRY and CDR2 SYGVKD. CDR3 amino acids: CASSGQGGGEQYF. CDR3 bases: TGTGCCAGCAGCGGACAGGGGGGTGGCGAGCAGTACTTC.

This clonotype showed up many times. This rearrangement joins TRBV7-9 to TRBJ2-7; 10 nucleotides line up with TRBD1. The germline gives CDR1 SEHNR, CDR2 FQNEAQ (reference sequence). CDR3 length: 15 amino acids. Unmatched junction bases numbered 8, after V lost 4 bases and J lost 5 bases. CDR3 bases: TGTGCCAGCAGCTCGGCCACCGGGACAGGGGACGAGCAGTACTTC. Translated, it gives CASSSATGTGDEQYF. The full variable domain, completed using reference TRBV7-9 and TRBJ2-7, is DTGVSQNPRHKITKRGQNVTFRCDPISEHNRLYWYRQTLGQGPEFLTYFQNEAQLEKSRLLSDRFSAERPKGSFSTLEIQRTEQGDSAMYLCASSSATGTGDEQYFGPGTRLTVT.

This chain joins TRBV7-2 and TRBJ1-2, with D perhaps matching TRBD1 (5 bases). The ends were cut back, 5 bases at V and 5 bases at J, with 18 bases in the middle. This CDR3 has 15 amino acids. From germline, CDR1 is SGHTA and CDR2 FQGNSA. The CDR3 DNA follows: TGTGCCAGCAGCCCCGCCAGCGACAGCCTATATGGCTACACCTTC. It translates to CASSPASDSLYGYTF.

This clonotype was detected many times. This chain connects TRBV5-8 to TRBJ1-3, with D hard to call. The CDR3 is 14 amino acids. Germline V gene data show CDR1 as SGHTS and CDR2 as YDEGEE. The V end was cut by 6 bases, the J end by 1 base, with 11 bases between. The CDR3 sequence: CASKKTMSGNTIYF. CDR3 nucleotide sequence: TGTGCCAGCAAAAAGACGATGTCTGGAAACACCATATATTTT.

J is TRBJ1-5 and V is TRBV20-1, with D tentatively TRBD1 (5 bases). This CDR3 comprises 13 residues. V was clipped by 6 bases and J by 0 bases, with 9 bases between them. Germline values: CDR1 DFQATT, CDR2 SNEGSKA (reference sequence). The CDR3 nucleotides are TGCAGTGCCCAAAGGGGTAGCAATCAGCCCCAGCATTTT. Its translation is CSAQRGSNQPQHF.

Concerning this clonotype: A much larger clonotype is one base distant, so this may be a read error. The chain couples TRBV6-1 to TRBJ1-1; D perhaps matches TRBD1 (6 bases). This CDR3 spans 15 amino acids. CDR1 and CDR2 (germline): MNHNS, SASEGT. The CDR3 sequence: CTSSPLGTTNTEAFF. CDR3 bases: TGTACCAGCAGCCCACTTGGGACAACTAACACTGAAGCTTTCTTT.

In nucleotides, the CDR3 is TGCGCCAGCAGCTCCCTAGGACAGGAGGACAATGAGCAGTTCTTC. This encodes CASSSLGQEDNEQFF. This chain links TRBV5-1 with TRBJ2-1; 7 positions match TRBD1. V shed 3 bases, J shed 5 bases, and the junction held 8 bases outside the gene matches. There are 15 residues in the CDR3. Per germline, CDR1 SGHRS and CDR2 YFSETQ.

CDR3 sequence reads: CASSQDYGTAYEQYF. The CDR3 DNA is TGCGCCAGCAGCCAAGACTACGGGACTGCATACGAGCAGTACTTC. The chain couples TRBV4-3 to TRBJ2-7, with D possibly matching TRBD2 (6 bases). The V gene lost 0 bases and the J gene lost 4 bases, with 13 bases spanning the gap. CDR1 LGHNA and CDR2 YSLEER come from the germline V gene. This CDR3 has 15 amino acids.

This clonotype was detected only a few times. The chain links TRBV15 to TRBJ1-4; 7 bases map to TRBD1. The CDR3 loop spans 13 amino acids. Per the germline V gene, CDR1 is LNHNV and CDR2 is YYDKDF (reference sequence). Trimming at V came to 5 bases and at J to 8 bases, leaving 5 bases not matched to a gene. CDR3 in amino acids: CATSDRVGEKLFF. The CDR3 coding sequence is TGTGCCACCAGCGACAGGGTTGGCGAAAAACTGTTTTTT.